A selection of T cell receptor beta chains follows, all from one sample in a study of blood T cell repertoires in COVID-19. Some clones are missing from TCRdb's copy, which holds only in-frame ones; the method was immunoSEQ multiplex PCR. The repertoire holds 150,000 to 200,000 clones, with roughly 86% as singletons. Material: peripheral blood. All receptors come from a woman older than 75 with COVID-19, enrolled during active disease. CDR3s include the opening cysteine and the closing phenylalanine or tryptophan. Each record gives: D gene, clone size, J gene, V gene, CDR3 protein, CDR3 DNA. The D gene is left open where the match is weak. For some rows the clone size is stated as once, few or many, or as a class when expanded; others skip it.

>TRBD2|-|TRBJ2-2|TRBV4-3
CASSRLTSGGFTGELFF
TGCGCCAGCAGCCGGTTGACTAGCGGGGGCTTCACCGGGGAGCTGTTTTTT
>-|-|TRBJ1-2|TRBV9
CASSGQVRGYTF
TGTGCCAGCAGCGGACAGGTCCGGGGCTACACCTTC
>-|-|TRBJ2-3|TRBV20-1
CSASRGSQYF
TGCAGTGCTAGCCGGGGATCGCAGTATTTT
>-|-|TRBJ2-3|TRBV27
CASSLNRVPDTQYF
TGTGCCAGCAGTTTAAACAGGGTACCAGATACGCAGTATTTT
>-|-|TRBJ1-3|TRBV7-9
CASSGTPGRHYNTIYF
TGTGCCAGCAGCGGGACACCCGGAAGGCATTATAACACCATATATTTT
>TRBD1|few|TRBJ1-6|TRBV6-6
CASSPSTGGSYNSPLHF
TGTGCCAGCAGTCCAAGTACAGGGGGCTCCTATAATTCACCCCTCCACTTT
>TRBD2|-|TRBJ2-3|TRBV4-1
CASSQDPTAGGTQYF
TGCGCCAGCAGCCAAGACCCCACAGCGGGGGGTACGCAGTATTTT
>-|-|TRBJ2-7|TRBV29-1
CSVDWGLGEQYF
TGCAGCGTTGATTGGGGGCTAGGAGAGCAGTACTTC
>-|-|TRBJ2-5|TRBV2
CASSESNRQETQYF
TGTGCCAGCAGTGAAAGTAACAGGCAAGAGACCCAGTACTTC
>TRBD1|once|TRBJ1-2|TRBV6-5
CASSYPRQGAKGYTF
TGTGCCAGCAGTTACCCCCGACAGGGGGCGAAAGGCTACACCTTC
>-|-|TRBJ1-2|TRBV14
CASSQGQNYGYTF
TGTGCCAGCAGCCAAGGCCAGAACTATGGCTACACCTTC
>TRBD1|-|TRBJ2-3|TRBV10-3
CATRGQGAPDTQYF
TGTGCCACCAGGGGGCAAGGGGCCCCAGATACGCAGTATTTT
>-|-|TRBJ2-7|TRBV29-1
CSVWGVGGSLGEQYF
TGCAGCGTTTGGGGTGTGGGGGGTTCCCTAGGCGAGCAGTACTTC
>-|-|TRBJ2-5|TRBV10-3
CAISYRVQETQYF
TGTGCCATCAGTTACAGGGTCCAAGAGACCCAGTACTTC
>TRBD1|-|TRBJ1-6|TRBV5-1
CASSRGQGKTGGNSPLHF
TGCGCCAGCAGTCGTGGACAGGGTAAGACAGGGGGTAATTCACCCCTCCACTTT
>TRBD1|-|TRBJ2-5|TRBV30
CAWRRQGAETQYF
TGTGCCTGGAGGCGACAGGGGGCAGAGACCCAGTACTTC
>TRBD2|once|TRBJ2-6|TRBV5-6
CASSFSGRSNPGANVLTF
TGTGCCAGCAGCTTCAGCGGGAGAAGTAACCCTGGGGCCAACGTCCTGACTTTC
>-|-|TRBJ2-7|TRBV6-5
CASMGGPTYEQYF
TGTGCCAGCATGGGCGGGCCCACCTACGAGCAGTACTTC
>TRBD1|-|TRBJ2-1|TRBV27
CASSPDRGNYNEQFF
TGTGCCAGCAGTCCGGACAGGGGTAACTACAATGAGCAGTTCTTC
>TRBD1|-|TRBJ2-7|TRBV7-6
CASSLLVGQRSYEQYF
TGTGCCAGCAGCTTACTGGTGGGACAGAGATCCTACGAGCAGTACTTC
>-|-|TRBJ2-7|TRBV6-5
CACHWAGTYEQYF
TGTGCCTGCCACTGGGCGGGAACCTACGAGCAGTACTTC
>TRBD1|-|TRBJ1-5|TRBV4-1
CASSFSGGGTQPQHF
TGCGCCAGCAGTTTCTCAGGGGGAGGAACTCAGCCCCAGCATTTT
>TRBD2|-|TRBJ2-5|TRBV5-4
CASSPTLGGRLQETQYF
TGTGCCAGCAGCCCGACGTTGGGCGGGAGGCTCCAAGAGACCCAGTACTTC
>-|-|TRBJ2-6|TRBV19
CASSITQGNVLTF
TGTGCCAGTAGTATAACCCAGGGCAACGTCCTGACTTTC
>-|-|TRBJ2-5|TRBV25-1
CASKRIDQETQYF
TGTGCCAGCAAGAGAATAGACCAAGAGACCCAGTACTTC
>TRBD2|-|TRBJ2-3|TRBV11-2
CASSSGLAGGLSDTQYF
TGTGCCAGCAGCTCTGGACTAGCGGGGGGGCTATCAGATACGCAGTATTTT
>TRBD1|-|TRBJ1-2|TRBV5-1
CASSLGQGVYGYTF
TGCGCCAGCAGCTTGGGTCAGGGGGTCTATGGCTACACCTTC
>-|-|TRBJ2-3|TRBV10-3
CAIRRGGDTQYF
TGTGCCATCCGGAGGGGGGGAGATACGCAGTATTTT
>-|-|TRBJ2-3|TRBV12-5
CASGLPRDGTDTQYF
TGTGCTAGTGGTTTGCCGCGGGACGGCACAGATACGCAGTATTTT
>TRBD1|-|TRBJ1-2|TRBV29-1
CSVDPRQGAAGYTF
TGCAGCGTCGACCCTCGACAGGGGGCGGCTGGCTACACCTTC
>TRBD1|few|TRBJ1-1|TRBV6-4
CASSSGQGKLTEAFF
TGTGCCAGCAGTTCCGGACAGGGCAAACTCACTGAAGCTTTCTTT
>-|-|TRBJ2-2|TRBV5-4
CASSLVAGDTGELFF
TGTGCCAGCAGCTTGGTGGCAGGGGACACCGGGGAGCTGTTTTTT
>-|-|TRBJ2-7|TRBV5-1
CASSAKEYPYEQYF
TGCGCCAGCAGTGCTAAGGAGTACCCCTACGAGCAGTACTTC
>-|few|TRBJ2-3|TRBV2
CASRDTPDTQYF
TGTGCCAGCAGGGACACTCCAGATACGCAGTATTTT
>-|-|TRBJ2-3|TRBV29-1
CSAEGGYDDTQYF
TGCAGCGCCGAGGGGGGGTACGACGATACGCAGTATTTT
>-|-|TRBJ1-2|TRBV5-6
CASSLFGGDGYTF
TGTGCCAGCAGCTTGTTCGGGGGGGATGGCTACACCTTC
>TRBD1|once|TRBJ1-2|TRBV29-1
CSARDRVSYGYTF
TGCAGCGCCCGGGACAGGGTCTCCTATGGCTACACCTTC
>TRBD2|-|TRBJ2-1|TRBV19
CASSIAASGRGEQFF
TGTGCCAGTAGTATTGCGGCTAGCGGGAGGGGTGAGCAGTTCTTC
>TRBD1|-|TRBJ2-7|TRBV10-3
CAISESGGTGGIYEQYF
TGTGCCATCAGTGAGTCCGGTGGGACAGGGGGCATCTACGAGCAGTACTTC
>-|-|TRBJ1-3|TRBV19
CASSFNSGNTIYF
TGTGCCAGTAGTTTCAACAGTGGAAACACCATATATTTT
>TRBD1|-|TRBJ2-7|TRBV10-3
CAISESDRVYYEQYF
TGTGCCATCAGTGAGTCGGACAGGGTCTACTACGAGCAGTACTTC
>-|-|TRBJ2-2|TRBV18
CASSPQTGRNTGELFF
TGTGCCAGCTCACCGCAGACGGGGAGAAACACCGGGGAGCTGTTTTTT